The clone carrying this T cell receptor (beta chain) has a count of ten or more. This CDR3 spans 13 amino acids. The germline V and J ends were trimmed by 1 base and 3 bases, with 7 bases remaining between them. Germline CDR1 is SGHAT and CDR2 is FQNNGV. In the study's own analysis: Ranging from roughly 23,224 to 750,000, TCR counts per sample had a median value of roughly 96,000. TCRdb passed the RACE reads through MiXCR, listing each CDR3 protein once. It is TCRdb's table, rather than the study itself, that gives the V and J calls and clone size. The repertoire holds approximately 41,000 distinct CDR3 sequences, with 6% to 9.5% as singletons. Time point indicated: pre-sensitization, week 0. Treatment noted: therapeutic diphenylcyclopropenone sensitization with weekly scalp DPC. The sample originates from a study of human T cells and chemical hapten exposure. As for the study in general: Across its approximately 25 weeks, the study gave patients weekly diphenylcyclopropenone doses to the scalp.

Sample: whole blood, taken in connection with sensitization to the hapten diphenylcyclopropenone (DPC). The TCR sequence derives from a woman in her forties or fifties with alopecia areata. Some clones in this sample may be carry-over from other donors' samples. The genes are TRBV11-2 and TRBJ2-7; the D gene could be TRBD1 or TRBD2 (5 bases each). CDR3 sequence reads: CASSLAGRYEQYF. The CDR3 nucleotides read TGTGCCAGCAGCTTAGCGGGGCGCTACGAGCAGTACTTC.